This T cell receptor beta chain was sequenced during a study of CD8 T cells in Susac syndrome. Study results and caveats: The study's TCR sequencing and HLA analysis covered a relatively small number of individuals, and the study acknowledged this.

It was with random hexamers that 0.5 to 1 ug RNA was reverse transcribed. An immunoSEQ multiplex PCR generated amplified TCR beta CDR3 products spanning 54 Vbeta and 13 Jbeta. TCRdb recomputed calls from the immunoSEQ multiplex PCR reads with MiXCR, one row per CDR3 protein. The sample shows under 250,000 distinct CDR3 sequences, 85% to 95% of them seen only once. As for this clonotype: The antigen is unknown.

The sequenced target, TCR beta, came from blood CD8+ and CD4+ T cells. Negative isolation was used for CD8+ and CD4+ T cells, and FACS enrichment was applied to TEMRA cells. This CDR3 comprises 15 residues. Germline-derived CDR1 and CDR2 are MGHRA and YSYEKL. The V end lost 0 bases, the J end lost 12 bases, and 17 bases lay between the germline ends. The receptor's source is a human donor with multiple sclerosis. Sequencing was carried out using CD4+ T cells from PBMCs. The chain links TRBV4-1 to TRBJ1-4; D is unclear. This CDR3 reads CASSQEAGLVVELFF. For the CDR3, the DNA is TGCGCCAGCAGCCAAGAGGCAGGTCTTGTGGTGGAACTGTTTTTT.